Listed below are T cell receptor beta chains from one sample, sequenced in a study of CD8 T cells in Susac syndrome. TCRdb analysed the immunoSEQ multiplex PCR reads with MiXCR anew, one entry per CDR3 protein. The sample consists of some 80,000 distinct CDR3 sequences, around 94% of them appearing once. Specimen: CD8+ T cells from PBMCs. Receptors originate from a human donor in good health. Each CDR3 is given without its conserved first and last residue. Each record gives: V gene, clone size, J gene, CDR3 protein. The size field is filled for only some rows; it gives once, few, many or a size class.

TRBV12-3/TRBV12-4	once	TRBJ2-5	ASSSPGAPQETQY
TRBV7-9	.	TRBJ2-3	ASSSGRMDRGPDTQY
TRBV7-7	.	TRBJ2-5	ASSPNQGGRETQY
TRBV19	.	TRBJ2-1	ASSIAGDLF
TRBV29-1	.	TRBJ1-1	SVDRPYPNTEAF
TRBV27	.	TRBJ2-1	ASQRYNEQF
TRBV12-3/TRBV12-4	.	TRBJ2-3	ASSFAGPTDTQY
TRBV29-1	.	TRBJ2-1	SVGGSYNEQF
TRBV7-2	few	TRBJ1-2	ASSLMKGPNLYGYT
TRBV30	.	TRBJ1-2	AWIPNYGYT
TRBV5-1	few	TRBJ1-2	ASSSGTSVYGYT
TRBV30	once	TRBJ2-5	AWQGAGENKYQETQY
TRBV2	.	TRBJ1-1	ASMVSANTEAF
TRBV29-1	.	TRBJ2-1	SVEGQGLHEQF
TRBV9	once	TRBJ2-1	ATKRGRMF
TRBV7-2	.	TRBJ2-7	ASSLGQVTYEQY
TRBV29-1	once	TRBJ1-4	SVRDYRGGNEKLF
TRBV7-8	.	TRBJ2-2	ASTVGASAGELF
TRBV5-4	.	TRBJ1-1	ASSLVQGENTEAF
TRBV6-5	.	TRBJ2-1	ASSRDRVPYNEQF
TRBV20-1	.	TRBJ2-1	SARNGNEQF
TRBV29-1	.	TRBJ2-7	SVESDGYEQY
TRBV2	.	TRBJ1-6	ASSDPPLH
TRBV4-1	once	TRBJ2-1	ASSQEHPGPEQF
TRBV4-1	.	TRBJ1-5	ASSHPGGEYNQPQH
TRBV27	.	TRBJ2-7	ASNHGTGPHEQY
TRBV7-6	once	TRBJ2-3	ASSSPQGLSTDTQY
TRBV15	.	TRBJ2-7	ATSRDQTASYEQY
TRBV7-2	.	TRBJ1-2	ASSQTGGYSYGYT
TRBV29-1	.	TRBJ1-1	SVEGTGKGDTEAF
TRBV7-8	.	TRBJ2-1	ASSFRDAHVNEQF
TRBV12-3/TRBV12-4	once	TRBJ2-3	ASSPRDSRTDTQY
TRBV9	.	TRBJ1-2	ASSVAVGGSWYGYT
TRBV7-8	.	TRBJ1-5	ASSPGQGRSNQPQH
TRBV4-3	.	TRBJ2-7	ASSQEEGQGYEQY
TRBV10-3	.	TRBJ2-7	AISEADVGTGSDEQY
TRBV7-6	.	TRBJ1-5	ASSLVGTEPQH
TRBV20-1	.	TRBJ2-3	SARDVGTSTDTQY
TRBV27	once	TRBJ2-7	ASSLAPSETYEQY
TRBV29-1	.	TRBJ1-1	SVEDPDSPVEAF
TRBV7-6	once	TRBJ2-1	ASSLDRSLGNEQF
TRBV3-1	.	TRBJ1-2	ASSLDSGYGYT
TRBV4-2	.	TRBJ1-1	ASSQDQGTEAF
TRBV15	.	TRBJ2-7	ATSRDRGDEQY